The clone carrying this TCR beta chain was seen a few times. Unique molecular identifiers were incorporated into the prepared TCRbeta library. TCRdb called the PCR reads again in MiXCR, with one record for every CDR3 protein. The sample yields 500,000 or so distinct CDR3 sequences, approximately 32% seen once. This sample is part of a study of T-cell reconstitution after alpha-beta-depleted transplantation in children. Germline V lookup: CDR1 LGHNA, CDR2 YSLEER. CDR3 length equals 13 residues. V lost 3 bases and J lost 6, with 9 bases in between. Sequences were derived from PBMCs from the stem cell graft donor, sampled from the stem cell graft. This sequence originates from a human donor who donated a stem cell graft to a child with aplastic anemia. The chain links TRBV4-3 to TRBJ2-1; D gene ambiguous. The CDR3 protein is CASSHTRTNEQFF. The CDR3 DNA is TGCGCCAGCAGCCACACCCGTACCAATGAGCAGTTCTTC.